One sample yielded the 16 T cell receptor beta chains listed below, sequenced in a study of breast tumors, draining lymph nodes, adjacent tissues. Breast cancer patients provided tissue from their axillary draining lymph nodes. TCRdb ran MiXCR on the multiplex PCR reads and lists one entry per CDR3 protein. The data show around 230,000 distinct CDR3 sequences, under 35% seen once. Sequencing was done on a sample of axillary lymph node tissue. These receptors were collected from a female donor with breast cancer. Some clones in this sample may be carry-over from other donors' samples.

This clonotype was recorded many times. The chain joins TRBV11-3 to TRBJ2-5; possibly TRBD1 or TRBD2 for D (5 bases each). CDR1 SGHNT and CDR2 YENEEA come from the germline V gene. Trimming removed 2 bases at V and 6 bases at J, with 10 bases between. The CDR3 contains 13 residues. In DNA form, the CDR3 reads TGTGCCAGCAGCTTACTGGGGGTGAAGACCCAGTACTTC. The encoded protein is CASSLLGVKTQYF.

The V gene is TRBV20-1, the J gene TRBJ1-2, with D perhaps TRBD1 (6 bases). Germline-derived CDR1 and CDR2 are DFQATT and SNEGSKA (reference sequence). CDR3 length: 13 residues. Trimming removed 0 bases at V and 7 bases at J, with 12 bases between. CDR3 coding DNA: TGCAGTGCTAGAGACATTGGACAGTCTGGCTACACCTTC. It is translated as CSARDIGQSGYTF.

The rearrangement joins TRBV2 to TRBJ1-4, with D uncertain. Germline lookup yields CDR1 SNHLY and CDR2 FYNNEI. The V end lost 8 bases, the J end lost 8 bases, and 21 bases lay between the germline ends. The length of the CDR3 is 15 residues. CDR3 amino acids: CASLQGRLGGEKLFF. The CDR3 coding sequence is TGTGCCAGCCTACAAGGGCGCCTTGGCGGAGAAAAACTGTTTTTT.

This clonotype was observed at least ten times. This rearrangement joins TRBV7-3 to TRBJ2-2; D ambiguous. This CDR3 comprises 13 residues. V gave up 3 bases and J gave up 2 bases, with 4 bases separating them. Germline CDR1 SGHTA, CDR2 FQGTGA. CDR3 sequence (DNA): TGTGCCAGCAGCTTCGTAAACACCGGGGAGCTGTTTTTT. The encoded protein is CASSFVNTGELFF.

In this sample, this clonotype turned up many times. This chain connects TRBV19 to TRBJ2-6; D is ambiguous. V dropped 1 base and J dropped 2 bases, with 6 bases sitting between them. The CDR3 sequence is 15 residues long. Per germline, CDR1 LNHDA and CDR2 SQIVND (reference sequence). CDR3 nucleotides: TGTGCCAGTAGTATAGCGCCAGCTGGGGCCAACGTCCTGACTTTC. Amino acid sequence: CASSIAPAGANVLTF.

This chain joins TRBV19 and TRBJ1-2; 10 bases line up with TRBD1. The germline CDR1 and CDR2 sequences are LNHDA and SQIVND (reference sequence). The ends lost 6 bases at V and 4 bases at J; junction bases unmatched: 8. The CDR3 has 15 amino acids. The CDR3 nucleotides read TGTGCCAGTAGAACAGCCGGGACAGGGGCCTATGGCTACACCTTC. Encoded protein: CASRTAGTGAYGYTF.

Turning to this clonotype: Just one base apart from a much larger clone, this may be a read error. No conserved phenylalanine or tryptophan ends this CDR3, so it is likely a read error. The V gene is TRBV19, the J gene TRBJ1-5, with 10 bases identical to TRBD1. The V segment lost 7 bases and the J segment 0 bases; nucleotides outside the gene matches: 12. The CDR3 length is 18 residues. The V gene's germline CDR1 is LNHDA and CDR2 SQIVND (reference sequence). Here the CDR3 DNA reads TGTGCCAGTAATCTAGAGGGACAGGGGTTCCATAGCAATCAGCCCCAGCATTAT. Its translation is CASNLEGQGFHSNQPQHY.

Ten or more counts support this clonotype. The chain combines TRBV20-1 with TRBJ2-3, with no clear D. With 1 base removed from V and 8 bases from J, the gap between germline ends came to 19 bases. Per the germline V gene, CDR1 is DFQATT and CDR2 is SNEGSKA (reference sequence). The CDR3 has 15 residues. The CDR3 loop is CSARVVGYSTLTQYF. The CDR3 DNA follows: TGCAGTGCTAGAGTGGTGGGGTACTCCACTCTTACGCAGTATTTT.

The chain links TRBV24-1 to TRBJ2-3; D is possibly TRBD2 (5 bases). Germline V gene sequence: CDR1 KGHDR, CDR2 SFDVKD. Trimming removed 3 bases from V and 1 base from J, with 13 bases in between. The CDR3 contains 16 residues. CDR3: CATSDPGSIGTDTQYF. CDR3 sequence (DNA): TGTGCCACCAGTGATCCTGGGAGCATCGGCACAGATACGCAGTATTTT.

This clonotype was seen ten or more times. The chain has TRBV12-3 or TRBV12-4 and TRBJ1-3; D is undetermined. V dropped 3 bases and J dropped 3 bases, with 3 bases sitting between them. This CDR3 contains 12 residues. CDR3 protein: CASSFLGNTIYF. As DNA, the CDR3 is TGTGCCAGCAGTTTCCTTGGAAACACCATATATTTT.

The V call is TRBV20-1, the J call TRBJ1-3, with a possible D match to TRBD1 (5 bases). CDR1 and CDR2 (germline): DFQATT, SNEGSKA (reference sequence). Between the trimmed V and J ends, which lost 7 bases and 3 bases, there was a span of 13 bases. CDR3 length: 13 residues. The CDR3 coding sequence is TGCAGTGGAGTGGGGGAATTTGGAAACACCATATATTTT. Translation gives CSGVGEFGNTIYF.

This clonotype has at least ten counts. The V and J genes are TRBV6-5 and TRBJ1-6, with 7 bases fitting TRBD1. From germline, CDR1 is MNHEY and CDR2 SVGAGI. J lost 10 bases, V lost 5 bases, and 17 bases had no gene match. The CDR3 length is 17 residues. For the CDR3, the DNA is TGTGCCAGCAGTCCTTGGGAGGGGACAGCCGTCGGGTCACCCCTCCACTTT. Translation gives CASSPWEGTAVGSPLHF.

This chain links TRBV11-2 with TRBJ2-1; 8 nucleotides align to TRBD2. Losses at the gene ends were 5 bases for V and 5 bases for J; bases not matched to a gene: 11. CDR1 SGHAT and CDR2 FQNNGV come from the germline V gene. This CDR3 spans 16 amino acids. CDR3 sequence reads: CASSQAWPLADNEQFF. CDR3 coding DNA: TGTGCCAGCAGCCAAGCTTGGCCACTAGCGGACAATGAGCAGTTCTTC.

Many counts were recorded for this clonotype. The chain recombines TRBV5-1 with TRBJ2-2, with a weak D call TRBD2 (6 bases). The V gene's germline CDR1 is SGHRS and CDR2 YFSETQ. The CDR3 has 16 residues. The ends were cut back, 4 bases at V and 4 bases at J, with 17 bases in the middle. The CDR3 loop reads CASSPDVRRGTGELFF. The CDR3 nucleotides are TGCGCCAGCAGCCCGGATGTCCGGAGGGGCACCGGGGAGCTGTTTTTT. The entire variable domain, with the rest obtained from reference TRBV5-1 and TRBJ2-2, is as follows: KAGVTQTPRYLIKTRGQQVTLSCSPISGHRSVSWYQQTPGQGLQFLFEYFSETQRNKGNFPGRFSGRQFSNSRSEMNVSTLELGDSALYLCASSPDVRRGTGELFFGEGSRLTVL.

The chain has TRBV10-1 and TRBJ1-5; maybe TRBD1 (6 bases). There are 15 residues in the CDR3. The V and J ends lost 5 bases and 0 bases respectively, with 11 bases between them. Germline V gives CDR1 WNHNN, CDR2 SYGVQD (reference sequence). This CDR3 reads CASSNREYSNQPQHF. The CDR3 region has the DNA TGCGCCAGCAGTAACAGGGAATATAGCAATCAGCCCCAGCATTTT.

This clonotype was seen ten or more times. The gene calls are TRBV10-2 and TRBJ2-5, with D possibly TRBD2 on 5 matching bases. Germline-derived CDR1 and CDR2 are WSHSY and SAAADI. The CDR3 contains 16 residues. V shed 0 bases and J shed 2 bases, with 13 bases lying between them. For the CDR3, the DNA is TGCGCCAGCAGTGAGTCGGTGCGGGCTCCTCAAGAGACCCAGTACTTC. This sequence encodes CASSESVRAPQETQYF.